The 32 T cell receptor beta chains reported below all come from one sample, sequenced in a study of cytomegalovirus exposure and HLA in healthy donors. It was with 60 Vbeta and 13 Jbeta primers that the PCR ran. Generated by immunoSEQ multiplex PCR, the TCRdb table keeps only in-frame clones and is missing some. The sample consists of about 170,000 clones, under 80% of them appearing once. The sequencing input was PBMCs. The receptors stem from a woman between 45 and 60 years old in good health and CMV-seropositive.

This chain joins TRBV6-5 and TRBJ1-1, with D possibly matching TRBD1 (5 bases). The germline V and J ends were trimmed by 6 bases and 6 bases, with 20 bases remaining between them. The length of the CDR3 is 15 residues. Germline-derived CDR1 and CDR2 are MNHEY and SVGAGI. In DNA, the CDR3 is TGTGCCAGCAGATCAGGGAAGGTTTTATCGGCTGAAGCTTTCTTT. Protein product: CASRSGKVLSAEAFF.

This chain connects TRBV6-1 to TRBJ2-7; 9 bases line up with TRBD1. V was pared by 2 bases and J by 5 bases, with 7 bases of the junction left unmatched. The CDR3 extends over 15 amino acids. Germline assignment: CDR1 MNHNS and CDR2 SASEGT. CDR3 residues: CASSEWGQGSDEQYF. CDR3 nucleotide sequence: TGTGCCAGCAGTGAATGGGGACAGGGTTCCGACGAGCAGTACTTC.

There are a few counts of this clone. The chain recombines TRBV5-1 with TRBJ1-2; D may be TRBD1 (6 bases). Germline CDR1 and CDR2: SGHRS and YFSETQ. Trimming stripped 3 bases from V and 6 bases from J, with 15 bases between. The length of the CDR3 is 14 residues. The CDR3 nucleotides are TGCGCCAGCAGCTCATGCCGGGACACGGATGGCTACACCTTC. Translation: CASSSCRDTDGYTF. Filled out from reference TRBV5-1 and TRBJ1-2, the complete variable domain reads KAGVTQTPRYLIKTRGQQVTLSCSPISGHRSVSWYQQTPGQGLQFLFEYFSETQRNKGNFPGRFSGRQFSNSRSEMNVSTLELGDSALYLCASSSCRDTDGYTFGSGTRLTVV.

The V gene is TRBV7-9, the J gene TRBJ1-5; tentative D call: TRBD1 (6 bases). V was shortened by 1 base and J by 13 bases, with 11 bases between the two germline ends. Germline values: CDR1 SEHNR, CDR2 FQNEAQ (reference sequence). CDR3 size: 12 residues. CDR3 bases: TGTGCCAGCAGCTTAGAAGCAGGGGCTCAGCATTTT. Translating gives CASSLEAGAQHF. Full variable domain (rest looked up from reference TRBV7-9 and TRBJ1-5): DTGVSQNPRHKITKRGQNVTFRCDPISEHNRLYWYRQTLGQGPEFLTYFQNEAQLEKSRLLSDRFSAERPKGSFSTLEIQRTEQGDSAMYLCASSLEAGAQHFGDGTRLSIL.

The CDR3 nucleotides are TGCAGCGTTGGACTAGCGGGGGGCCCATACAATGAGCAGTTCTTC. This encodes CSVGLAGGPYNEQFF. The V and J genes are TRBV29-1 and TRBJ2-1; TRBD2 matches 13 bases. Germline CDR1 reads SQVTM; CDR2 reads ANQGSEA. The CDR3 runs 15 residues. Trimming at V came to 4 bases and at J to 4 bases, leaving 4 bases not matched to a gene.

The chain combines TRBV21-1 with TRBJ2-7; the table calls TRBD2, which could not be checked here. TRBV21-1 is deemed a pseudogene. The CDR3 extends over 19 amino acids. Written as DNA, the CDR3 is TGTGCCAGCAGCAAACAACTGGCGTTTAAAGCGGGGGGCCCCCACGAGCAGTACTTC. This sequence encodes CASSKQLAFKAGGPHEQYF.

The V gene is TRBV6-1, the J gene TRBJ2-1, with a possible D match to TRBD2 (7 bases). Germline assignment: CDR1 MNHNS and CDR2 SASEGT. V gave up 1 base and J gave up 3 bases, with 16 bases separating them. The CDR3 is 17 residues long. The CDR3 DNA follows: TGTGCCAGCAGTGAAGTTGCGGGGGCCCCCAGCTACAATGAGCAGTTCTTC. This encodes CASSEVAGAPSYNEQFF.

Only one count was recorded for this clone. This chain uses TRBV10-2 with TRBJ2-5; TRBD1 matches at 7 bases. Germline trimming cut 7 bases from V and 11 bases from J; bases unmatched to any gene: 10. The germline gives CDR1 WSHSY, CDR2 SAAADI. This CDR3 spans 12 amino acids. DNA for the CDR3: TGCGCCAGCACCTCAGGGGGAGATGAGCAGTACTTC. It codes for CASTSGGDEQYF.

The V and J genes are TRBV11-2 and TRBJ2-1; weak D call: TRBD2 (7 bases). V was pared by 4 bases and J by 9 bases, with 13 bases between. From germline, CDR1 is SGHAT and CDR2 FQNNGV. The CDR3 is 13 amino acids. CDR3 sequence: CASSSRGGAEQFF. As DNA, the CDR3 is TGTGCCAGCAGCTCGAGGGGGGGAGCTGAGCAGTTCTTC.

The V gene is TRBV19, the J gene TRBJ2-2; no definite D call. Germline V gives CDR1 LNHDA, CDR2 SQIVND (reference sequence). Trimming left V 3 bases short and J 2 bases short, with 7 bases between. The CDR3 has 14 amino acids. The CDR3 DNA reads as TGTGCCAGTAGTATCACCAGAAACACCGGGGAGCTGTTTTTT. Protein product: CASSITRNTGELFF.

The chain carries TRBV7-8 and TRBJ2-3, with TRBD2 identical over 13 bases. The CDR3 sequence is 16 residues long. Looked up from germline, CDR1 is SGHVS and CDR2 is FQNEAQ. J was trimmed by 2 bases and V by 5 bases; bases with no gene match: 4. CDR3 loop: CASSTGTSGATDTQYF. CDR3 DNA: TGTGCCAGCAGCACCGGGACTAGCGGGGCCACAGATACGCAGTATTTT. Combining the CDR3 with reference TRBV7-8 and TRBJ2-3 gives the whole variable domain GAGVSQSPRYKVAKRGQDVALRCDPISGHVSLFWYQQALGQGPEFLTYFQNEAQLDKSGLPSDRFFAERPEGSVSTLKIQRTQQEDSAVYLCASSTGTSGATDTQYFGPGTRLTVL.

The count of this clone is one. This chain joins TRBV10-3 and TRBJ2-7, with 10 bases matching TRBD2. Per the germline V gene, CDR1 is ENHRY and CDR2 is SYGVKD. The CDR3 extends over 14 amino acids. J was trimmed by 3 bases and V by 3 bases; bases with no gene match: 2. CDR3: CAISDPSGGYEQYF. CDR3 sequence (DNA): TGTGCCATCAGTGACCCTAGCGGGGGCTACGAGCAGTACTTC.

This clone showed up just a few times. The chain recombines TRBV5-7 with TRBJ2-7, with TRBD1 identical over 9 bases. TRBV5-7 is flagged as an ORF with uncertain function. The CDR3 is 14 amino acids. V shed 6 bases, J shed 4 bases, and the junction held 8 bases outside the gene matches. CDR3 in amino acids: CASTLGTGRYEQYF. CDR3 coding DNA: TGTGCCAGCACCCTCGGGACAGGGAGGTACGAGCAGTACTTC.

V usage is TRBV6-1 and J usage is TRBJ2-2; no reliable D call. This CDR3 region has 14 residues. The V gene lost 4 bases and the J gene lost 4 bases, with 10 bases spanning the gap. Germline assignment: CDR1 MNHNS and CDR2 SASEGT. The CDR3 spells CASSVSGSTGELFF. The CDR3 nucleotides are TGTGCCAGCAGTGTATCCGGTTCCACCGGGGAGCTGTTTTTT.

This sequence joins TRBV11-1 and TRBJ2-2; D may be TRBD1 (6 bases). The V gene lost 4 bases and the J gene lost 4 bases, with 16 bases spanning the gap. The germline CDR1 and CDR2 sequences are SGHAT and FQDESV (reference sequence). The CDR3 has 16 amino acids. The DNA of the CDR3 is TGTGCCAGCAGCTCCCAGGGGTCGGGTATCACCGGGGAGCTGTTTTTT. Encoded protein: CASSSQGSGITGELFF.

Here the CDR3 reads CASSSRDRVKCEDF. The CDR3 DNA is TGTGCCAGCAGCTCCCGGGACAGGGTTAAATGTGAGGACTTC. The rearrangement uses TRBV21-1 and TRBJ2-4; the table gives TRBD1 as D, unverified against the DNA. TRBV21-1 is given as a pseudogene. The CDR3 has 14 residues.

As to this clone: A read error may account for a junction end that differs from germline. The rearrangement joins TRBV7-9 to TRBJ1-1; TRBD1 might be the D (6 bases). Germline CDR1 is SEHNR and CDR2 is FQNEAQ (reference sequence). The CDR3 loop spans 13 amino acids. This chain's CDR3 is CSSSSSQGTEAFF. The CDR3 nucleotides read TGTTCCAGCAGCAGCTCACAGGGCACTGAAGCTTTCTTT.

This rearrangement joins TRBV6-5 to TRBJ1-2; D uncertain. Germline CDR1 is MNHEY and CDR2 is SVGAGI. The CDR3 runs 13 residues. CDR3 coding DNA: TGTGCTAGTCAAGCAAGAACTAACTATGGCTACACCTTC. It is translated as CASQARTNYGYTF.

The CDR3 sequence is CASSSTRGEKLFF. In nucleotides, the CDR3 is TGTGCCAGCAGCTCTACCCGGGGGGAAAAACTGTTTTTT. This rearrangement joins TRBV6-5 to TRBJ1-4; TRBD1 is a possible D gene (5 bases). CDR1 is MNHEY and CDR2 is SVGAGI in the germline V gene. This CDR3 region has 13 residues. V dropped 6 bases and J dropped 8 bases, with 13 bases sitting between them.

This rearrangement joins TRBV27 to TRBJ1-1, with D possibly TRBD1 on 5 matching bases. Trimming took 3 bases from V and 7 from J, leaving 15 bases between them. CDR1 and CDR2 from the germline V gene are MNHEY and SMNVEV (reference sequence). The CDR3 has 14 amino acids. The CDR3 sequence: CASSLSAGPYEAFF. The CDR3 DNA is TGTGCCAGCAGTTTGTCCGCAGGGCCTTATGAAGCTTTCTTT.

The chain joins TRBV7-2 to TRBJ2-6, with a weak D call TRBD2 (6 bases). The germline V gene encodes CDR1 SGHTA and CDR2 FQGNSA. V dropped 5 bases and J dropped 11 bases, with 13 bases sitting between them. The CDR3 has 13 amino acids. The CDR3 sequence: CASSLGTPDVLTF. For the CDR3, the DNA is TGTGCCAGCAGCCTCGGGACTCCTGACGTCCTGACTTTC.

The V gene is TRBV7-8, the J gene TRBJ1-2, with D possibly matching TRBD1 (6 bases). The CDR3 runs to 13 residues. In germline, CDR1 is SGHVS, CDR2 FQNEAQ. Trimming shortened V by 5 bases and J by 3 bases, and 10 bases separated the two germline ends. The CDR3 DNA is TGTGCCAGCAGCCCTCGACAGGACTATGGCTACACCTTC. Residues: CASSPRQDYGYTF.

The chain joins TRBV5-1 to TRBJ2-7; 10 bases are a match to TRBD1. Germline V lookup: CDR1 SGHRS, CDR2 YFSETQ. The CDR3 runs 14 residues. V was pared by 5 bases and J by 3 bases, with 5 bases of the junction left unmatched. CDR3 DNA sequence: TGCGCCAGCAGTCCCGGGACAGGGGACTACGAGCAGTACTTC. Translating gives CASSPGTGDYEQYF.

V is TRBV4-2 and J is TRBJ1-5; the D is unclear. The germline CDR1 and CDR2 sequences are LGHNA and YNFKEQ. The V gene lost 0 bases and the J gene lost 7 bases, with 13 bases spanning the gap. CDR3 size: 15 residues. DNA for the CDR3: TGTGCCAGCAGCCAAGATGGCCTTACTAACCAGCCCCAGCATTTT. It encodes CASSQDGLTNQPQHF.

This CDR3 reads CASSAQLSGGYNEQFF. The DNA for the CDR3 is TGTGCCAGCAGCGCCCAACTGAGCGGGGGGTACAATGAGCAGTTCTTC. J is TRBJ2-1 and V is TRBV9; TRBD2 matches at 9 bases. Trimming removed 3 bases from V and 4 bases from J; junction bases left unmatched: 8. The CDR3 has 16 amino acids. Per the germline V gene, CDR1 is SGDLS and CDR2 is YYNGEE. The entire variable domain, with the rest obtained from reference TRBV9 and TRBJ2-1, is as follows: DSGVTQTPKHLITATGQRVTLRCSPRSGDLSVYWYQQSLDQGLQFLIQYYNGEERAKGNILERFSAQQFPDLHSELNLSSLELGDSALYFCASSAQLSGGYNEQFFGPGTRLTVL.

The chain joins TRBV6-1 to TRBJ2-7, with unresolved D. The V and J ends lost 5 bases and 1 base respectively, with 12 bases between them. The CDR3 is 14 amino acids. Germline V gene data show CDR1 as MNHNS and CDR2 as SASEGT. The CDR3 DNA follows: TGTGCCAGCAGTCCGACACTTTCTTCCTACGAGCAGTACTTC. Protein product: CASSPTLSSYEQYF.

CDR3 region: CASSEGQGPQETQYF. The DNA for the CDR3 is TGTGCCAGCAGTGAGGGGCAGGGCCCCCAAGAGACCCAGTACTTC. The rearrangement joins TRBV6-1 to TRBJ2-5; perhaps TRBD1 as D (5 bases). Germline V gene sequence: CDR1 MNHNS, CDR2 SASEGT. This CDR3 is 15 amino acids long. V was shortened by 3 bases and J by 1 base, with 12 bases between the two germline ends.

The genes are TRBV2 and TRBJ2-5, with 9 nucleotides matching TRBD2. This CDR3 is built from 14 residues. Trimming removed 4 bases from V and 4 bases from J; junction bases left unmatched: 4. CDR1 and CDR2 from the germline V gene are SNHLY and FYNNEI. The CDR3 DNA reads as TGTGCCAGCAGTGCCCTAGCGGGGTCAGAGACCCAGTACTTC. Its protein product is CASSALAGSETQYF.

The rearrangement joins TRBV30 to TRBJ2-2, with TRBD2 as a possible D gene (5 bases). CDR1 GTSNPN and CDR2 SVGIG come from the germline V gene (reference sequence). This CDR3 contains 13 residues. Trimming removed 0 bases at V and 6 bases at J, with 8 bases between. CDR3 residues: CAWSVGDAGELFF. CDR3 bases: TGTGCCTGGAGTGTGGGAGATGCCGGGGAGCTGTTTTTT.

The chain joins TRBV5-6 to TRBJ1-6; D may be TRBD1 (5 bases). Between the trimmed V and J ends, which lost 4 bases and 7 bases, there was a span of 15 bases. The CDR3 extends over 15 amino acids. Germline CDR1 and CDR2: SGHDT and YYEEEE. The DNA for the CDR3 is TGTGCCAGCAGCCGCGGGACTGCGGGAAATTCACCCCTCCACTTT. This gives the protein CASSRGTAGNSPLHF.

The chain employs TRBV5-1 and TRBJ2-4; 13 positions match TRBD2. Germline CDR1 SGHRS, CDR2 YFSETQ. J gave up 1 base and V 1 base, and 5 bases lay outside the gene matches. The CDR3 is made up of 18 amino acids. The CDR3 sequence: CASSLTSGGAFAKNIQYF. The CDR3 DNA is TGCGCCAGCAGCTTGACTAGCGGGGGGGCCTTCGCCAAAAACATTCAGTACTTC.

This clone occurred a few times. The chain joins TRBV11-3 to TRBJ2-2; TRBD1 is a possible D gene (6 bases). V was clipped by 5 bases and J by 6 bases, with 16 bases between them. The CDR3 is made up of 15 amino acids. CDR1 SGHNT and CDR2 YENEEA come from the germline V gene. The chain's CDR3 is CASSPRWGQAGELFF. The DNA of the CDR3 is TGTGCCAGCAGCCCCCGGTGGGGGCAGGCCGGGGAGCTGTTTTTT.